This is a list of T cell receptor beta chains from one sample in a study of blood T cell repertoires in COVID-19. Repertoires were generated with immunoSEQ multiplex PCR, while TCRdb's copy carries only in-frame clones and drops some. This table has more than 75,000 clones, 65% to 90% appearing once. Material: peripheral blood. These receptor sequences come from a woman at least 80 years old with active or convalescent COVID-19. The CDR3 runs from the conserved cysteine through the conserved F or W. A D gene is named only where the DNA matches it firmly. A clone size is listed for some rows: how often the clone was seen (once, few, many), or a class if it is expanded.

clone size	D gene	V gene	J gene	CDR3 protein	CDR3 DNA
NA	TRBD1	TRBV19	TRBJ2-7	CASSPQGQAYEQYF	TGTGCCAGTAGTCCCCAGGGACAGGCCTACGAGCAGTACTTC
NA	NA	TRBV27	TRBJ1-2	CASRPRDYTF	TGTGCCAGCAGACCGAGGGACTATACCTTC
NA	NA	TRBV7-9	TRBJ2-7	CASTGFNGGEQYF	TGTGCCAGTACGGGATTCAACGGCGGGGAGCAGTACTTC
once	TRBD1	TRBV7-3	TRBJ1-2	CASSLTGQGSGYTF	TGTGCCAGCAGCTTAACGGGACAGGGGTCTGGCTACACCTTC
once	NA	TRBV14	TRBJ1-2	CASSPFGQLNYGYTF	TGTGCCAGCAGCCCCTTCGGACAGCTTAACTATGGCTACACCTTC
NA	TRBD1	TRBV6-2/TRBV6-3	TRBJ2-3	CASSLAVTGEVYF	TGTGCCAGCAGTTTAGCGGTGACAGGGGAGGTGTATTTT
few	NA	TRBV29-1	TRBJ2-5	CSARGTGLQETQYF	TGCAGCGCCCGGGGAACAGGGCTCCAAGAGACCCAGTACTTC
NA	TRBD1	TRBV28	TRBJ1-2	CASRPGQANYGYTF	TGTGCCAGCAGACCGGGACAGGCGAACTATGGCTACACCTTC
NA	TRBD1	TRBV19	TRBJ2-2	CASSTQTGGRTGELFF	TGTGCCAGTAGTACCCAGACAGGGGGGCGCACCGGGGAGCTGTTTTTT
once	NA	TRBV24-1	TRBJ2-5	CATSDRTFQETQYF	TGTGCCACCAGTGATCGGACATTCCAAGAGACCCAGTACTTC
NA	NA	TRBV7-3	TRBJ1-1	CASKPDSMNTEAFF	TGTGCCAGCAAGCCGGACTCCATGAACACTGAAGCTTTCTTT
NA	NA	TRBV21-1	TRBJ2-1	CASSTRTSRGDEQFF	TGTGCCAGCAGCACCCGGACTAGCCGTGGTGATGAGCAGTTCTTC
NA	TRBD1	TRBV11-2	TRBJ1-2	CASRSTGFYGYTF	TGTGCCAGCAGGTCGACAGGGTTCTATGGCTACACCTTC
NA	NA	TRBV12-3/TRBV12-4	TRBJ1-2	CASSMGLRYGYTF	TGTGCCAGCAGTATGGGGCTCAGGTATGGCTACACCTTC
NA	NA	TRBV19	TRBJ1-2	CASKLQGGSYGYTF	TGTGCCAGTAAGTTGCAGGGTGGAAGCTATGGCTACACCTTC
NA	NA	TRBV19	TRBJ2-7	CASTTQGGGSYEQYF	TGTGCCAGTACGACTCAGGGGGGAGGCTCCTACGAGCAGTACTTC
NA	TRBD2	TRBV28	TRBJ2-3	CASSTGLGTVGSTDTQYF	TGTGCCAGCAGCACGGGACTAGGAACGGTGGGGAGCACAGATACGCAGTATTTT